This T cell receptor (beta chain) was identified in a study of response to subunit inactivated influenza vaccine. The study, taken as a whole, reports: T cells newly recruited by each seasonal influenza vaccination are few, the authors suggested.

The CDR3 runs to 16 residues. Looked up from germline, CDR1 is SGHRS and CDR2 is YFSETQ. V was shortened by 4 bases and J by 1 base, with 17 bases between the two germline ends. One entry per CDR3 protein results from TCRdb running MiXCR on the RT-PCR reads. The sample lists over 400,000 distinct CDR3 sequences; 10% to 11% were seen once. This clonotype has only a few counts. Its antigen remains unknown. This sequence originates from a man aged 50-59 years who received an inactivated influenza vaccine. The chain is built from TRBV5-1 and TRBJ2-5, with D possibly matching TRBD2 (6 bases). Source: PBMCs from blood, taken more than 35 days after vaccination. The CDR3 is CASSVLGGGIQETQYF. The CDR3 coding sequence is TGCGCCAGCAGCGTATTAGGTGGCGGGATCCAAGAGACCCAGTACTTC.